Listed below are T cell receptor beta chains from one sample, sequenced in a study of OX40 agonist ivuxolimab in advanced cancers. The assay was immunoSEQ multiplex PCR, and TCRdb's table has in-frame clones only and misses some. The sample holds under 80,000 clones, 92% seen once. Sequences were derived from CD4+ or CD8+ T cells sorted from blood, sampled in a trial of the OX40 agonist ivuxolimab. Receptors originate from an adult with an advanced solid tumor such as melanoma, head and neck, liver or kidney cancer. Each CDR3 is given with its conserved first and last residue. Each record gives: D gene, clone size, J gene, V gene, CDR3 DNA, CDR3 protein. A D gene is named only where the DNA matches it firmly. Size values are once, few and many counts, or a class for expanded clones, and some rows have none.

>TRBD1|-|TRBJ2-1|TRBV5-6
TGTGCCAGCAGCGCTTCCGGGACAGGGGAAAAAGATGAGCAGTTCTTC
CASSASGTGEKDEQFF
>-|-|TRBJ1-1|TRBV10-3
TGTGCCATCAGTGCCACAGGGAGGACTGAAGCTTTCTTT
CAISATGRTEAFF
>TRBD2|-|TRBJ2-1|TRBV5-1
TGCGCCAGCAGCTCCCTACTAGCGGGGGGCTCCTACAATGAGCAGTTCTTC
CASSSLLAGGSYNEQFF
>-|once|TRBJ2-7|TRBV6-5
TGTGCCAGCAGTTACCAGGGAGACGGCTACGAGCAGTACTTC
CASSYQGDGYEQYF
>-|-|TRBJ2-2|TRBV6-1
TGTGCCAGCAGTGCTGGATGGGAGCTGTTTTTT
CASSAGWELFF
>-|-|TRBJ1-2|TRBV6-5
TGTGCCAGCAGGGAGGGGAACTATGGCTACACCTTC
CASREGNYGYTF
>-|-|TRBJ2-7|TRBV27
TGTGCCAGCAGCGTCCCAAAAACTAGGTTTGGGCAGTACTTC
CASSVPKTRFGQYF
>-|medium-sized|TRBJ1-2|TRBV6-4
TGTGCCAGCAGTGACTCAGGGAACTATGGCTACACCTTC
CASSDSGNYGYTF
>-|-|TRBJ1-2|TRBV5-6
TGTGCCAGCAGCTTTGAAACTGAGGGACCCCCGGGCTACACCTTC
CASSFETEGPPGYTF
>-|-|TRBJ2-3|TRBV27
TGTGCCAGCAGTTTTTGGGACAACACAGATACGCAGTATTTT
CASSFWDNTDTQYF
>TRBD2|-|TRBJ2-3|TRBV11-2
TGTGCCAGCAGCCCGGGACTAGCCCCAGATACGCAGTATTTT
CASSPGLAPDTQYF
>-|-|TRBJ2-1|TRBV15
TGTGCCACCAGCAGCGAGCGTGCTCCCTACAATGAGCAGTTCTTC
CATSSERAPYNEQFF
>TRBD1|-|TRBJ2-1|TRBV2
TGTGCCAGCAAAGTCGGGCAGGGGGAAAATGAGCAGTTCTTC
CASKVGQGENEQFF
>-|-|TRBJ2-4|TRBV9
TGTGCCAGCAGCGTGGGCAACCCGGCGGACATTCAGTACTTC
CASSVGNPADIQYF
>TRBD1|-|TRBJ2-7|TRBV7-9
TGTGCCAGCAGTTCCGGGACAGGGGGCTACGAGCAGTACTTC
CASSSGTGGYEQYF
>TRBD2|-|TRBJ2-2|TRBV11-2
TGTGCCAGCAGCTCGAGTGGCGGACTAGCGGGGGGGCCCATCGGGGAGCTGTTTTTT
CASSSSGGLAGGPIGELFF
>-|-|TRBJ1-5|TRBV6-5
TGTGCCAGCAGTTATAATAGCAATCAGCCCCAGCATTTT
CASSYNSNQPQHF
>-|few|TRBJ1-1|TRBV9
TGTGCCAGCAGCGTAGAAGGCCAATTGAACACTGAAGCTTTCTTT
CASSVEGQLNTEAFF
>-|-|TRBJ2-7|TRBV4-1
TGCGCCAGCAGCCAAGGCCCGATCACCTACGAGCAGTACTTC
CASSQGPITYEQYF
>-|-|TRBJ2-3|TRBV5-8
TGTGCCACCTCTACCGGGACATCTAGCACAGATACGCAGTATTTT
CATSTGTSSTDTQYF
>-|-|TRBJ2-4|TRBV7-9
TGTGCCAGCAGCTCCGATGCAAACATTCAGTACTTC
CASSSDANIQYF
>TRBD2|-|TRBJ2-3|TRBV7-6
TGTGCCAGCAGCCCCGGGGGGGCAACAGATACGCAGTATTTT
CASSPGGATDTQYF
>TRBD2|few|TRBJ2-1|TRBV4-3
TGCGCCAGCAGCCAAGAGGGGACTACTATCTACAATGAGCAGTTCTTC
CASSQEGTTIYNEQFF
>-|-|TRBJ1-2|TRBV9
TGTGCCAGCAGCGAGCCGGGACAAGGATATGGCTACACCTTC
CASSEPGQGYGYTF
>TRBD1|-|TRBJ1-2|TRBV5-6
TGTGCCAGCAGCTTCGGGACAGGAGCTCCTAACTATGGCTACACCTTC
CASSFGTGAPNYGYTF
>-|-|TRBJ2-7|TRBV7-3
TGTGCCAGCAGCTTAGGGGCAGGGGCGAACTACGAGCAGTACTTC
CASSLGAGANYEQYF
>-|-|TRBJ2-7|TRBV7-2
TGTGCCAGCAGCTTATCGGGCTCCTACGAGCAGTACTTC
CASSLSGSYEQYF
>-|-|TRBJ1-1|TRBV5-1
TGCGCCAGCAGCCAATGGGACCTTAACACTGAAGCTTTCTTT
CASSQWDLNTEAFF
>-|-|TRBJ1-1|TRBV13
TGTGCCAGCAGCCCCCGGGCAGACACTGAAGCTTTCTTT
CASSPRADTEAFF
>TRBD1|-|TRBJ1-2|TRBV7-9
TGTGCCAGCAGCCCCCTCGCCGGACAGGGGGCTAACTATGGCTACACCTTC
CASSPLAGQGANYGYTF
>-|-|TRBJ1-6|TRBV10-3
TGTGCCATCGGTTCGGGACCACAGCACTTT
CAIGSGPQHF
>TRBD2|-|TRBJ2-3|TRBV7-2
TGTGCCAGCAGCTTAGGACTAGCGGGGGGTTGGGATGGGGATACGCAGTATTTT
CASSLGLAGGWDGDTQYF
>-|-|TRBJ1-5|TRBV27
TGTGCCAGGGCGACAGATCCCAATCAGCCCCAGCATTTT
CARATDPNQPQHF
>-|-|TRBJ2-7|TRBV5-6
TGTGCCAGCAGCCCCTCCTCCTACGAGCAGTACTTC
CASSPSSYEQYF
>TRBD1|once|TRBJ1-2|TRBV7-9
TGTGCCAGCAGTTTCGGGGAAGCAGGGGGTAACTATGGCTACACCTTC
CASSFGEAGGNYGYTF